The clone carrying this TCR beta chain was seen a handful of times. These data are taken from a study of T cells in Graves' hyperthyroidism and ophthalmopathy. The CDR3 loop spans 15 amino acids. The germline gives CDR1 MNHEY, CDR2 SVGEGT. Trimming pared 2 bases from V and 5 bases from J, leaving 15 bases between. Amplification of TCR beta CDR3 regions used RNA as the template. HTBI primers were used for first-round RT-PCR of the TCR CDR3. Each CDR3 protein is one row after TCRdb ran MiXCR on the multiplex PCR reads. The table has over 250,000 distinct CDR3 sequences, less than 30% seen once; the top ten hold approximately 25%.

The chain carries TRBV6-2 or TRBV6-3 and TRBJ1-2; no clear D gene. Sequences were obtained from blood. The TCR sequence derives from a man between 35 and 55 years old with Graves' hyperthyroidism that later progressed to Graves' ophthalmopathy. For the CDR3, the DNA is TGTGCCAGCAGTTACCCGGAGGACGGTAGTTATGGCTACACCTTC. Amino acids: CASSYPEDGSYGYTF.